The sequence of this T cell receptor (beta chain) was determined in a study of T cell repertoires in cytomegalovirus infection. Study in general: An indication of both CMV infection and matching HLA type came from public TCR beta signatures.

With 5 bases removed from V and 4 bases from J, the gap between germline ends came to 18 bases. From germline, CDR1 is SGHVT and CDR2 SQSDAQ. The CDR3 is made up of 15 amino acids. Using its own MiXCR run on the reads, TCRdb lists one record per CDR3 protein. The sample contains 97,000 or so distinct CDR3 sequences, approximately 15% of which appear only once. The sample consisted of PBMCs. The J gene is TRBJ2-7, the V gene TRBV7-4; tentatively, D is TRBD2 (7 bases). The sequence was obtained from a human donor in good health (CMV status not recorded). Some clones in this sample may be carry-over from other donors' samples. The CDR3 DNA is TGTGCCAGCAGCCGCACGGGGGGCGCGGGTTACGAGCAGTACTTC. This gives the protein CASSRTGGAGYEQYF. Full variable domain (remainder filled in from reference TRBV7-4 and TRBJ2-7): GAGVSQSPRYKVAKRGRDVALRCDSISGHVTLYWYRQTLGQGSEVLTYSQSDAQRDKSGRPSGRFSAERPERSVSTLKIQRTEQGDSAVYLCASSRTGGAGYEQYFGPGTRLTVT.